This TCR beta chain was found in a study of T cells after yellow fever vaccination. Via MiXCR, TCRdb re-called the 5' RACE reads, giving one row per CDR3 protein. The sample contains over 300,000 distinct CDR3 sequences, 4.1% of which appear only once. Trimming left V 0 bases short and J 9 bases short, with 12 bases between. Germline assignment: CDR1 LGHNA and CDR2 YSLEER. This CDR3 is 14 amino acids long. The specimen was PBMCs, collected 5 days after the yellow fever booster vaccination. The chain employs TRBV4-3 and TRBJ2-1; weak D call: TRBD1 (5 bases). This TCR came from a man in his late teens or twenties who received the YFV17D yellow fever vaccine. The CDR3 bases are TGCGCCAGCAGCCAAGAGACCCAGGGCGGTGAGCAGTTCTTC. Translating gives CASSQETQGGEQFF.